These 11 T cell receptor beta chains were all obtained from the same sample, sequenced in a study of cytomegalovirus exposure and HLA in healthy donors. Use of 60 Vbeta and 13 Jbeta primers characterized the PCR. Using immunoSEQ multiplex PCR, the repertoire was profiled, and TCRdb retains in-frame clones only, with some absent. Among about 170,000 clones listed, roughly 72% were seen once. Sequencing was performed on PBMCs. These receptors all come from a woman aged 25 to 45 in good health and CMV-seropositive.

In regard to this clone: The same CDR3 can be traced to other DNA sequences in this sample. The chain recombines TRBV5-1 with TRBJ1-1, with D perhaps TRBD1 (5 bases). The length of the CDR3 is 14 residues. Per the germline V gene, CDR1 is SGHRS and CDR2 is YFSETQ. V lost 7 bases, J lost 0 bases, and 13 bases lay in between. CDR3 amino acids: CASWFGGLNTEAFF. In nucleotides, the CDR3 is TGCGCCAGCTGGTTTGGGGGGTTGAACACTGAAGCTTTCTTT. Variable domain in full (rest from reference TRBV5-1 and TRBJ1-1): KAGVTQTPRYLIKTRGQQVTLSCSPISGHRSVSWYQQTPGQGLQFLFEYFSETQRNKGNFPGRFSGRQFSNSRSEMNVSTLELGDSALYLCASWFGGLNTEAFFGQGTRLTVV.

The rearrangement uses TRBV5-4 and TRBJ1-6; D not resolved. CDR1 and CDR2 from the germline V gene are SGHNT and YYREEE (reference sequence). CDR3 length: 16 residues. The V end lost 2 bases, the J end lost 7 bases, and 16 bases lay between the germline ends. The CDR3 spells CASSFGKTPGNSPLHF. The CDR3 DNA reads as TGTGCCAGCAGCTTTGGAAAGACCCCGGGGAATTCACCCCTCCACTTT.

There are a few counts of this clone. At one end, the junction sequence differs from germline, possibly due to a read error. V and J are TRBV7-9 and TRBJ2-7; a possible D gene is TRBD1 (5 bases). CDR1 and CDR2 (germline): SEHNR, FQNEAQ (reference sequence). The CDR3 consists of 14 residues. The CDR3 coding sequence is TGTTCCAGCAGCTTAGCAGCGACAGCTTACGAGCAGTACTTC. Amino acids: CSSSLAATAYEQYF.

This clone has only one observation. The chain recombines TRBV5-1 with TRBJ1-2, with D unclear. Germline CDR1 reads SGHRS; CDR2 reads YFSETQ. The CDR3 is made up of 13 amino acids. Trimming took off 1 base at V and 6 bases at J, with 10 bases between the two ends. CDR3 in DNA: TGCGCCAGCAGCTTGAGCTCTCAAAATGGCTACACCTTC. This encodes CASSLSSQNGYTF. Combining the CDR3 with reference TRBV5-1 and TRBJ1-2 gives the whole variable domain KAGVTQTPRYLIKTRGQQVTLSCSPISGHRSVSWYQQTPGQGLQFLFEYFSETQRNKGNFPGRFSGRQFSNSRSEMNVSTLELGDSALYLCASSLSSQNGYTFGSGTRLTVV.

The chain combines TRBV6-5 with TRBJ2-7; 10 bases line up with TRBD1. The junction had 7 bases not matched to a gene; V was cut back by 6 bases and J by 5 bases. CDR1 MNHEY and CDR2 SVGAGI come from the germline V gene. This CDR3 contains 14 residues. The CDR3 region has the DNA TGTGCCAGCAGCCAACCGGGACAGGGGAACGAGCAGTACTTC. Translating gives CASSQPGQGNEQYF.

The V call is TRBV30, the J call TRBJ1-3; 9 bases map to TRBD1. Germline lookup yields CDR1 GTSNPN and CDR2 SVGIG (reference sequence). Unmatched junction bases numbered 3, after V lost 2 bases and J lost 1 base. This CDR3 has 15 amino acids. The CDR3 nucleotides are TGTGCCTGGAGTTGGGGGACAGGGTCTGGAAACACCATATATTTT. Translating it yields CAWSWGTGSGNTIYF.

This chain joins TRBV10-2 and TRBJ2-7, with a weak D call TRBD1 (6 bases). CDR3 length equals 13 residues. The V end lost 6 bases, the J end lost 0 bases, and 9 bases lay between the germline ends. Germline loops: CDR1 WSHSY, CDR2 SAAADI. The CDR3 is CASRMTGSYEQYF. The CDR3 DNA is TGCGCCAGCAGAATGACAGGCTCCTACGAGCAGTACTTC.

The V and J genes are TRBV30 and TRBJ1-2; D gene ambiguous. V was cut by 0 bases and J by 4 bases, with 12 bases left in between. Germline CDR1 reads GTSNPN; CDR2 reads SVGIG (reference sequence). This CDR3 comprises 14 residues. The CDR3 is CAWSVSPSLYGYTF. The DNA of the CDR3 is TGTGCCTGGAGTGTATCCCCGTCTCTCTATGGCTACACCTTC.

In its sample, this clone was seen once. The same CDR3 is also encoded by other DNA sequences in this sample. The chain uses TRBV6-1 and TRBJ1-5, with 7 nucleotides matching TRBD1. V was pared by 2 bases and J by 5 bases, with 6 bases of the junction left unmatched. This CDR3 region has 15 residues. The V gene's germline CDR1 is MNHNS and CDR2 SASEGT. The CDR3: CASSELTGVDQPQHF. The CDR3 DNA reads TGTGCCAGCAGTGAACTAACAGGGGTGGATCAGCCCCAGCATTTT.

This clone was detected only once. The genes are TRBV6-1 and TRBJ2-7; possibly TRBD1 for D (6 bases). CDR1 is MNHNS, CDR2 SASEGT, per germline. V shed 10 bases and J shed 0 bases, with 10 bases lying between them. The CDR3 length is 12 residues. The CDR3: CAIQGISYEQYF. The CDR3 DNA follows: TGTGCCATACAGGGAATCTCCTACGAGCAGTACTTC.

This clone was recorded a few times. The chain carries TRBV27 and TRBJ1-1; 7 positions agree with TRBD1. The junction had 8 bases not matched to a gene; V was cut back by 2 bases and J by 5 bases. The germline CDR1 and CDR2 sequences are MNHEY and SMNVEV (reference sequence). The CDR3 covers 15 residues. The CDR3 DNA follows: TGTGCCAGCAGTTTAACGGCAGGGGGTATGACTGAAGCTTTCTTT. Protein sequence: CASSLTAGGMTEAFF.